The entry below gives a single TCR beta chain sequence along with its context. The data originate from a study of blood T cell repertoires in COVID-19. The wider study: Sources were T cells, B-cell-depleted T cells, or PBMCs; the material itself was cDNA or gDNA.

The CDR3 is 14 amino acids. In germline, CDR1 is SNHLY, CDR2 FYNNEI. V was cut by 0 bases and J by 4 bases, with 9 bases left in between. How the authors handled the data: Nucleated cell number was recorded as an estimate derived from reference gene primer amplification. Sequencing used immunoSEQ multiplex PCR; TCRdb keeps in-frame clones, though not all of them. Clonal size and the V and J genes are those of that table, whereas D and trimming came from the DNA. The sample shows 350,000 to 450,000 clones, less than 85% of them seen only once. Material for sequencing was peripheral blood. This clonotype originated in a woman aged 18-30 years with acute or convalescent COVID-19. The gene calls are TRBV2 and TRBJ1-2; D gene uncertain. CDR3 region: CASSEALISYGYTF. The CDR3 DNA is TGTGCCAGCAGTGAAGCGCTGATCAGCTATGGCTACACCTTC. The variable domain in full, with the rest retrieved from reference TRBV2 and TRBJ1-2, is EPEVTQTPSHQVTQMGQEVILRCVPISNHLYFYWYRQILGQKVEFLVSFYNNEISEKSEIFDDQFSVERPDGSNFTLKIRSTKLEDSAMYFCASSEALISYGYTFGSGTRLTVV.